Shown below are 4 T cell receptor beta chains from a single sample sequenced in a study of regulatory T cells in long-lasting Graves disease. As for time point: newly diagnosed GD, antithyroid drugs for less than 3 months. After RNA was extracted from PBMCs, the TCR library was made from it. Arm-PCR of CDR3 regions and iRepertoire HTBI primers were the basis on which TCR beta libraries were built. TCRdb passed the multiplex PCR reads through MiXCR, listing each CDR3 protein once. The top ten hold 14% of the sample, which has a few hundred thousand distinct CDR3 sequences, around a sixth seen once. Another study also made use of these data, one on T cells in Graves' hyperthyroidism and ophthalmopathy.

The specimen comprised peripheral blood mononuclear cells (PBMCs), sampled at new diagnosis, from a patient treated with antithyroid drugs. The receptors were gathered from a woman between 25 and 40 years old with Graves disease.

This clonotype was found many times. The chain joins TRBV7-2 to TRBJ1-2, with D possibly TRBD1 on 6 matching bases. This CDR3 is built from 13 residues. The germline V and J ends were trimmed by 5 bases and 8 bases, with 15 bases remaining between them. Per germline, CDR1 SGHTA and CDR2 FQGNSA. The CDR3 protein is CASSKEGVYGYTF. CDR3 bases: TGTGCCAGCAGCAAAGAGGGGGTCTACGGCTACACCTTC.

This clonotype occurred many times. The chain couples TRBV20-1 to TRBJ1-6; D gene uncertain. The ends were cut back, 1 base at V and 8 bases at J, with 9 bases in the middle. The germline gives CDR1 DFQATT, CDR2 SNEGSKA (reference sequence). The CDR3 loop spans 13 amino acids. CDR3 amino acids: CSARGGWDSPLHF. The CDR3 DNA reads as TGCAGTGCTAGAGGGGGATGGGATTCACCCCTCCACTTT.

This clonotype appeared many times. The V and J genes are TRBV7-8 and TRBJ2-2; TRBD1 might be the D (5 bases). Trimming cost V 7 bases and J 1 base, with 19 bases left between them. Germline V gives CDR1 SGHVS, CDR2 FQNEAQ. The CDR3 consists of 17 residues. In DNA form, the CDR3 reads TGTGCCAGCACCGCGACATTCGGACACGTGAACACCGGGGAGCTGTTTTTT. Amino acid sequence: CASTATFGHVNTGELFF.

This clonotype came up many times. The rearrangement joins TRBV6-2 or TRBV6-3 to TRBJ1-6; D possibly corresponds to TRBD1 (5 bases). Germline V CDR1 and CDR2: MNHEY, SVGEGT. Between the trimmed V and J ends, which lost 0 bases and 6 bases, there was a span of 12 bases. The CDR3 spans 16 residues. CDR3 nucleotides: TGTGCCAGCAGTTACTCGATCTGGGACGGTAATTCACCCCTCCACTTT. Translated, it gives CASSYSIWDGNSPLHF.